This T cell receptor (beta chain) was obtained from a study of blood T cell repertoires in COVID-19. On the study more broadly: Spain, Italy and the United States supplied samples that represented acute and convalescent COVID-19. PBMCs, B-cell-depleted T cells, or T cells were the source of the cDNA or gDNA that made up the material.

This clone has just a few counts. The CDR3 covers 16 residues. Trimming removed 4 bases from V and 5 bases from J; junction bases left unmatched: 9. Germline CDR1 reads LNHDA; CDR2 reads SQIVND (reference sequence). As processed by the authors: Reference gene primer amplification gave estimated nucleated cell counts. The assay was immunoSEQ multiplex PCR, and TCRdb's table has in-frame clones only and misses some. The DNA gave D and trimming, while V, J and clone size come from that table. The sample shows 120,000 or so clones, about 88% of them seen only once. V and J are TRBV19 and TRBJ2-5, with 11 bases fitting TRBD1. The sample was peripheral blood. The receptor was isolated from a woman in her 50s with acute or convalescent COVID-19. The CDR3 DNA reads as TGTGCCAGTAGTACCAGGACAGGGGGCGCGTCGGAGACCCAGTACTTC. As protein: CASSTRTGGASETQYF.